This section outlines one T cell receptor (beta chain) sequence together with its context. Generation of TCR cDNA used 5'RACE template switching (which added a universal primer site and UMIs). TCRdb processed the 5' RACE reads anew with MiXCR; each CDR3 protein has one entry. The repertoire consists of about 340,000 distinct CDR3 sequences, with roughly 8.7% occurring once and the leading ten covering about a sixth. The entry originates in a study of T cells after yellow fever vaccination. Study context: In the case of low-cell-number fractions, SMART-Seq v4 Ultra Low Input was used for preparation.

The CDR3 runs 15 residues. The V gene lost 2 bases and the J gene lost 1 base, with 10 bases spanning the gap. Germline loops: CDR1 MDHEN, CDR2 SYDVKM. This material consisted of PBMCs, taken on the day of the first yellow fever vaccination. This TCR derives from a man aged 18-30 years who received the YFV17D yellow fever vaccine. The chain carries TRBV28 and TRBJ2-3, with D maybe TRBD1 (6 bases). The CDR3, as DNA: TGTGCCAGCAGTTTACGGGACATAGGCACAGATACGCAGTATTTT. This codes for CASSLRDIGTDTQYF. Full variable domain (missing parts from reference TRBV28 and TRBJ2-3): DVKVTQSSRYLVKRTGEKVFLECVQDMDHENMFWYRQDPGLGLRLIYFSYDVKMKEKGDIPEGYSVSREKKERFSLILESASTNQTSMYLCASSLRDIGTDTQYFGPGTRLTVL.